This entry lists 20 T cell receptor beta chains sequenced from one sample in a study of blood T cell repertoires in COVID-19. The repertoire was sequenced with immunoSEQ multiplex PCR; TCRdb's copy has only in-frame clones and lacks some. The repertoire includes roughly 74,000 clones, 84% of them detected once, and around 35% sits in the top ten. Sequencing was done on a sample of peripheral blood. The receptors were gathered from an older man with acute or convalescent COVID-19.

The V gene is TRBV7-2, the J gene TRBJ1-2; 7 nucleotides line up with TRBD1. Unmatched junction bases numbered 2, after V lost 5 bases and J lost 8 bases. The CDR3 has 11 amino acids. CDR1 and CDR2 from the germline V gene are SGHTA and FQGNSA. This CDR3 is CASSKQGGYTF. DNA of the CDR3: TGTGCCAGCAGCAAACAGGGGGGCTACACCTTC.

The gene calls are TRBV19 and TRBJ1-5, with D perhaps TRBD1 (6 bases). This CDR3 comprises 13 residues. The V end lost 9 bases, the J end lost 3 bases, and 12 bases lay between the germline ends. Germline CDR1 and CDR2: LNHDA and SQIVND (reference sequence). The CDR3 DNA is TGTGCCAGCCTCGGACAGCACAATCAGCCCCAGCATTTT. It is translated as CASLGQHNQPQHF.

The chain carries TRBV13 and TRBJ2-3; D possibly corresponds to TRBD2 (6 bases). Germline V CDR1 and CDR2: PRHDT, FYEKMQ (reference sequence). V gave up 10 bases and J gave up 2 bases, with 19 bases separating them. The CDR3 contains 15 residues. CDR3 sequence reads: CATRRFSGSTDTQYF. The CDR3 DNA sequence: TGTGCCACTAGACGGTTTAGCGGTTCCACAGATACGCAGTATTTT.

This clone has only a few counts. The chain combines TRBV19 with TRBJ1-3; 9 bases match TRBD1. This CDR3 comprises 17 residues. Germline assignment: CDR1 LNHDA and CDR2 SQIVND (reference sequence). The J segment lost 0 bases and the V segment lost 9 bases, leaving 12 bases of the junction unmatched. CDR3 loop: CASRDRALASSGNTIYF. For the CDR3, the DNA is TGTGCCAGCCGGGACAGGGCTTTGGCTTCCTCTGGAAACACCATATATTTT.

The CDR3 region is CASSQPGQRGYTF. The CDR3 nucleotides are TGTGCCAGCAGCCAGCCGGGACAACGAGGCTACACCTTC. V and J are TRBV7-3 and TRBJ1-2; tentatively, D is TRBD1 (6 bases). Germline V lookup: CDR1 SGHTA, CDR2 FQGTGA. V lost 5 bases and J 8 bases, leaving 15 bases between the germline ends. The CDR3 consists of 13 residues.

The chain carries TRBV7-8 and TRBJ1-4; D gene ambiguous. The germline V gene has CDR1 SGHVS and CDR2 FQNEAQ. V lost 0 bases, J lost 4 bases, and 9 bases lay in between. The CDR3 spans 15 residues. The CDR3 coding sequence is TGTGCCAGCAGCTTAGCCGCACAGAATAATGAAAAACTGTTTTTT. Protein sequence: CASSLAAQNNEKLFF.

This clone was recorded a few times. The genes are TRBV15 and TRBJ1-5; TRBD1 matches at 10 bases. The J segment lost 2 bases and the V segment lost 5 bases, leaving 12 bases of the junction unmatched. In germline, CDR1 is LNHNV, CDR2 YYDKDF (reference sequence). This CDR3 spans 18 amino acids. The CDR3 is CATSADRGSLPGNQPQHF. CDR3 nucleotides: TGTGCCACCAGCGCGGACAGGGGGTCCCTACCGGGCAATCAGCCCCAGCATTTT.

This clone was seen only once. The chain uses TRBV29-1 and TRBJ1-4, with D unresolved. From germline, CDR1 is SQVTM and CDR2 ANQGSEA. The CDR3 length is 13 residues. V shed 7 bases and J shed 5 bases, with 14 bases lying between them. The CDR3 bases are TGCAGCGGGCGGGCCTCCCCGAATGAAAAACTGTTTTTT. Protein product: CSGRASPNEKLFF.

The chain joins TRBV6-5 to TRBJ2-7; 8 bases line up with TRBD1. Per the germline V gene, CDR1 is MNHEY and CDR2 is SVGAGI. The V and J ends lost 1 base and 7 bases, in that order; junction bases with no gene match: 6. The CDR3 covers 14 residues. For the CDR3, the DNA is TGTGCCAGCAGTTACTTGAGACAGGGGTATGAGCAGTACTTC. Encoded protein: CASSYLRQGYEQYF.

The CDR3 region has the DNA TGCGCCAGCAGCCAAGACAGGTTTTCAAACTATGGCTACACCTTC. Translation gives CASSQDRFSNYGYTF. The rearrangement uses TRBV4-3 and TRBJ1-2; D ambiguous. This CDR3 is 15 amino acids long. The V end was cut by 0 bases, the J end by 2 bases, with 10 bases between. Germline loops: CDR1 LGHNA, CDR2 YSLEER.

This sequence joins TRBV7-8 and TRBJ1-5, with D perhaps TRBD1 (5 bases). Germline V gene sequence: CDR1 SGHVS, CDR2 FQNEAQ. The CDR3 contains 12 residues. V was shortened by 9 bases and J by 9 bases, with 15 bases between the two germline ends. CDR3 region: CASGSWGGPQHF. The CDR3 region has the DNA TGTGCCAGTGGGAGTTGGGGGGGGCCCCAGCATTTT.

V gene TRBV7-3 combines with J gene TRBJ2-2, with D perhaps TRBD1 (6 bases). Germline CDR1 and CDR2: SGHTA and FQGTGA. V lost 5 bases, J lost 8 bases, and 15 bases lay in between. The CDR3 has 14 residues. CDR3 nucleotides: TGTGCCAGCAGCGTAGGACAGCCAGGAGGGGAGCTGTTTTTT. Translating gives CASSVGQPGGELFF.

V usage is TRBV6-5 and J usage is TRBJ2-5; 10 positions agree with TRBD1. V shed 2 bases and J 5 bases; nucleotides not matched to a gene: 8. Germline V gene data show CDR1 as MNHEY and CDR2 as SVGAGI. The CDR3 consists of 16 residues. The chain's CDR3 is CASSYTAGQGIETQYF. The CDR3 nucleotides read TGTGCCAGCAGTTACACCGCGGGACAGGGGATCGAGACCCAGTACTTC.

J is TRBJ2-7 and V is TRBV11-1; D uncertain. Germline CDR1 and CDR2: SGHAT and FQDESV (reference sequence). The CDR3 is 15 residues long. V dropped 3 bases and J dropped 3 bases, with 15 bases sitting between them. The DNA for the CDR3 is TGTGCCAGCAGCTTGGGTGGGCCTTCGCTCTACGAGCAGTACTTC. It specifies CASSLGGPSLYEQYF.

The chain recombines TRBV6-5 with TRBJ2-7; weak D call: TRBD1 (6 bases). The CDR3 sequence is 15 residues long. V lost 0 bases and J lost 1, with 10 bases in between. Germline loops: CDR1 MNHEY, CDR2 SVGAGI. CDR3 DNA sequence: TGTGCCAGCAGTTACTCGTGGGACAAGTCCTACGAGCAGTACTTC. As protein: CASSYSWDKSYEQYF.

The rearrangement joins TRBV28 to TRBJ1-2; the match to TRBD1 covers 7 bases. V shed 5 bases and J 2 bases; nucleotides not matched to a gene: 5. CDR1 is MDHEN, CDR2 SYDVKM, per germline. The CDR3 is made up of 14 amino acids. The CDR3: CASSTGTENYGYTF. CDR3 DNA sequence: TGTGCCAGCAGTACTGGGACAGAAAACTATGGCTACACCTTC.

The genes are TRBV29-1 and TRBJ2-3, with a weak D call TRBD2 (6 bases). The V end was cut by 2 bases, the J end by 8 bases, with 11 bases between. CDR1 and CDR2 (germline): SQVTM, ANQGSEA. There are 12 residues in the CDR3. CDR3 bases: TGCAGCGTTGAATCGGGACTGGGTACGCAGTATTTT. Translation gives CSVESGLGTQYF.

J is TRBJ2-7 and V is TRBV11-2; a weak D match, TRBD2 (5 bases). Trimming left V 1 base short and J 3 bases short, with 10 bases between. CDR3 size: 14 residues. CDR1 SGHAT and CDR2 FQNNGV come from the germline V gene. CDR3 sequence: CASSLGSSLYEQYF. Here the CDR3 DNA reads TGTGCCAGCAGCTTAGGGTCTAGCCTCTACGAGCAGTACTTC. Full variable domain (missing parts from reference TRBV11-2 and TRBJ2-7): EAGVAQSPRYKIIEKRQSVAFWCNPISGHATLYWYQQILGQGPKLLIQFQNNGVVDDSQLPKDRFSAERLKGVDSTLKIQPAKLEDSAVYLCASSLGSSLYEQYFGPGTRLTVT.

V usage is TRBV6-5 and J usage is TRBJ2-2; no reliable D call. V shed 6 bases and J shed 1 base, with 12 bases lying between them. CDR3 length equals 15 residues. Germline-derived CDR1 and CDR2 are MNHEY and SVGAGI. CDR3 residues: CASSPTPWNTGELFF. As DNA, the CDR3 is TGTGCCAGCAGCCCGACACCCTGGAACACCGGGGAGCTGTTTTTT.

This clone came up a few times. The genes are TRBV27 and TRBJ2-7; D is possibly TRBD2 (6 bases). Germline V lookup: CDR1 MNHEY, CDR2 SMNVEV (reference sequence). CDR3 length equals 18 residues. V was pared by 8 bases and J by 3 bases, with 29 bases between. The CDR3 region is CASRPLGLGGIGNYEQYF. The CDR3 nucleotides read TGTGCCAGCCGACCGCTGGGCCTCGGCGGGATAGGGAACTACGAGCAGTACTTC.